Listed here are 24 T cell receptor beta chains from one sample, sequenced in a study of beta chain features in type 1 diabetes (dated by TCRdb to between 2017 and 2018). The full study reports these points: In all four CD4+ subsets, TCRB CDR3 length was moderately but significantly shorter in type 1 diabetes patients.

For these receptors, no antigen is known. Library method: the immunoSEQ multiplex PCR assay. The entire amount of isolated RNA was reverse transcribed using the High Capacity cDNA Reverse Transcription Kit, so the sequenced TCRB transcripts were expressed ones. TCRdb took over this immuneACCESS table, retaining in-frame rearrangements with V and J assigned. Such tables are incomplete; in checked studies, under half of the missing clones stem from an unresolved V gene, and the remainder is unexplained. Counted in this sample were approximately 730,000 clones; around 15% of them appeared once. The ten largest make up 0.022% of the sample. Material for sequencing was naive CD4+ T cells from blood. The cell subset or site label, as the study defines it: true naive CD4+ T cells. These receptors all come from a man aged 18 to 35 with type 1 diabetes.

This rearrangement joins TRBV14 to TRBJ1-1; weak D call: TRBD1 (5 bases). The CDR3 runs to 16 residues. Germline V gene data show CDR1 as SGHDN and CDR2 as FVKESK. V lost 2 bases, J lost 4 bases, and 17 bases lay in between. In DNA, the CDR3 is TGTGCCAGCAGCCAAATAGGAAACAGGCTGGCCACTGAAGCTTTCTTT. Translating gives CASSQIGNRLATEAFF.

The sample holds a few counts of this clone. The chain combines TRBV9 with TRBJ1-6, with D possibly TRBD1 on 6 matching bases. The CDR3 has 11 amino acids. V lost 3 bases and J 14 bases, leaving 9 bases between the germline ends. Germline V gene lookup returns CDR1 SGDLS and CDR2 YYNGEE. CDR3 in DNA: TGTGCCAGCAGCGCGGACAGCACCCTCCACTTT. This sequence encodes CASSADSTLHF.

This clone has only a few counts. The V and J genes are TRBV27 and TRBJ2-3, with D perhaps given as TRBD1 or TRBD2 (5 bases each). CDR1 and CDR2 from the germline V gene are MNHEY and SMNVEV (reference sequence). The CDR3 is made up of 14 amino acids. The V and J ends lost 5 bases and 0 bases respectively, with 9 bases between them. The CDR3 spells CASSRGASTDTQYF. As DNA, the CDR3 is TGTGCCAGCAGTAGAGGGGCTAGCACAGATACGCAGTATTTT.

The rearrangement uses TRBV30 and TRBJ2-3; 7 nucleotides agree with TRBD2. The germline V gene encodes CDR1 GTSNPN and CDR2 SVGIG (reference sequence). The CDR3 is 11 amino acids. The DNA for the CDR3 is TGTGCGGGGGGGGACACAGATACGCAGTATTTT. Its translation is CAGGDTDTQYF.

The CDR3 loop is CASSRDRSYGYTF. The CDR3 coding sequence is TGTGCCAGCAGCCGAGACAGGAGCTATGGCTACACCTTC. The V gene is TRBV27, the J gene TRBJ1-2; D is possibly TRBD1 (6 bases). Germline assignment: CDR1 MNHEY and CDR2 SMNVEV (reference sequence). V was pared by 6 bases and J by 4 bases, with 12 bases between. This CDR3 spans 13 amino acids.

This clone has a handful of counts. This chain links TRBV5-1 with TRBJ2-1; D perhaps matches TRBD1 (6 bases). V was clipped by 5 bases and J by 0 bases, with 15 bases between them. CDR3 length: 16 residues. From germline, CDR1 is SGHRS and CDR2 YFSETQ. The chain's CDR3 is CASSLSTGSSYNEQFF. CDR3 nucleotide sequence: TGCGCCAGCAGTCTTTCAACAGGGAGCTCCTACAATGAGCAGTTCTTC.

For this clone: The limits of the CDR3 on the DNA are not certain, so only TCRdb's listed CDR3 is given. V usage is TRBV5-4 and J usage is TRBJ2-1; the table's D call, TRBD2, was not checked against the DNA. Germline CDR1 reads SGHNT; CDR2 reads YYREEE (reference sequence). The CDR3 comprises 17 residues, both ends counted. CDR3 protein: CASSFFVGGGSLTEKFF.

This clone was counted only a few times. The V call is TRBV7-2, the J call TRBJ2-7, with 11 positions matching TRBD1. With 5 bases clipped from V and 3 bases from J, the junction kept 6 bases outside the gene matches. CDR1 and CDR2 (germline): SGHTA, FQGNSA. The CDR3 consists of 15 residues. In DNA form, the CDR3 reads TGTGCCAGCAGCCGCGAGGACAGGGGGCACTACGAGCAGTACTTC. Its protein product is CASSREDRGHYEQYF. The entire variable domain, with the rest obtained from reference TRBV7-2 and TRBJ2-7, is as follows: GAGVSQSPSNKVTEKGKDVELRCDPISGHTALYWYRQSLGQGLEFLIYFQGNSAPDKSGLPSDRFSAERTGGSVSTLTIQRTQQEDSAVYLCASSREDRGHYEQYFGPGTRLTVT.

V usage is TRBV6-1 and J usage is TRBJ2-7; maybe TRBD2 (5 bases). CDR3 length: 15 residues. V was pared by 7 bases and J by 0 bases, with 16 bases between. Germline-derived CDR1 and CDR2 are MNHNS and SASEGT. The CDR3 nucleotides are TGTGCCAGCACTCAACGGGAACCAAGCTCCTACGAGCAGTACTTC. Amino acids: CASTQREPSSYEQYF.

V usage is TRBV15 and J usage is TRBJ2-5; 13 bases map to TRBD2. This CDR3 has 16 residues. Germline V CDR1 and CDR2: LNHNV, YYDKDF (reference sequence). Germline trimming cut 2 bases from V and 7 bases from J; bases unmatched to any gene: 7. CDR3 DNA: TGTGCCACCAGCAGACTGACTAGCGGGGGGATGGGGACCCAGTACTTC. It specifies CATSRLTSGGMGTQYF.

The gene calls are TRBV5-4 and TRBJ1-6; D ambiguous. The CDR3 runs 16 residues. Germline V lookup: CDR1 SGHNT, CDR2 YYREEE (reference sequence). V was clipped by 3 bases and J by 9 bases, with 19 bases between them. The CDR3 loop is CASSSPYATASSPLHF. The CDR3 region has the DNA TGTGCCAGCAGCTCCCCCTACGCCACTGCTTCTTCACCCCTCCACTTT.

The chain recombines TRBV30 with TRBJ1-4; unclear D gene. V lost 4 bases and J 4 bases, leaving 10 bases between the germline ends. The CDR3 is 13 amino acids. The germline CDR1 and CDR2 sequences are GTSNPN and SVGIG (reference sequence). The CDR3 coding sequence is TGTGCCTGGACCCACCGGGGTAATGAAAAACTGTTTTTT. Its translation: CAWTHRGNEKLFF.

There are a few counts of this clone. This chain connects TRBV2 to TRBJ2-5; 12 bases map to TRBD1. The CDR3 runs to 15 residues. The germline CDR1 and CDR2 sequences are SNHLY and FYNNEI. The J segment lost 4 bases and the V segment lost 8 bases, leaving 8 bases of the junction unmatched. CDR3 loop: CASVWGQGAGETQYF. The CDR3, as DNA: TGTGCCAGCGTGTGGGGACAGGGGGCAGGAGAGACCCAGTACTTC.

This clone was recorded a few times. The genes are TRBV18 and TRBJ1-1; D gene ambiguous. V lost 2 bases and J 2 bases, leaving 12 bases between the germline ends. Germline lookup yields CDR1 KGHSH and CDR2 LQKENI. The CDR3 runs 15 residues. The CDR3 sequence is CASSPSRRANTEAFF. DNA of the CDR3: TGTGCCAGCTCACCATCCCGTCGGGCAAACACTGAAGCTTTCTTT.

This clone was detected a few times. The V call is TRBV7-9, the J call TRBJ2-5, with unresolved D. The CDR3 extends over 15 amino acids. The V end lost 10 bases, the J end lost 4 bases, and 22 bases lay between the germline ends. Germline V CDR1 and CDR2: SEHNR, FQNEAQ (reference sequence). CDR3 amino acids: CATPVGVEGLETQYF. The CDR3 DNA follows: TGTGCCACCCCCGTTGGGGTAGAAGGTTTAGAGACCCAGTACTTC.

J is TRBJ1-5 and V is TRBV30; no reliable D call. V was trimmed by 0 bases and J by 3 bases, leaving 15 bases between them. The germline V gene has CDR1 GTSNPN and CDR2 SVGIG (reference sequence). The CDR3 spans 16 residues. The CDR3 spells CAWSVPGGEINQPQHF. In DNA form, the CDR3 reads TGTGCCTGGAGTGTCCCGGGAGGAGAGATCAATCAGCCCCAGCATTTT.

The V gene is TRBV6-6, the J gene TRBJ1-1; 12 bases line up with TRBD1. J lost 4 bases, V lost 2 bases, and 2 bases had no gene match. From germline, CDR1 is MNHNY and CDR2 SVGAGI (reference sequence). The CDR3 sequence is 15 residues long. The CDR3 DNA sequence: TGTGCCAGCAGTTACGGGACAGGGGGCGTCACTGAAGCTTTCTTT. Protein: CASSYGTGGVTEAFF.

This clone has more than one count but fewer than ten. The chain joins TRBV7-2 to TRBJ1-2; weak D call: TRBD1 (5 bases). The CDR3 is made up of 13 amino acids. V gave up 5 bases and J gave up 8 bases, with 15 bases separating them. Germline values: CDR1 SGHTA, CDR2 FQGNSA. CDR3 amino acids: CASSGMGLQGYTF. In nucleotides, the CDR3 is TGTGCCAGCAGCGGAATGGGACTCCAGGGCTACACCTTC. The variable domain in full, completed from reference TRBV7-2 and TRBJ1-2, reads GAGVSQSPSNKVTEKGKDVELRCDPISGHTALYWYRQSLGQGLEFLIYFQGNSAPDKSGLPSDRFSAERTGGSVSTLTIQRTQQEDSAVYLCASSGMGLQGYTFGSGTRLTVV.

Only a few counts were recorded for this clone. The rearrangement uses TRBV5-4 and TRBJ2-1; 9 positions agree with TRBD1. The CDR3 runs 15 residues. Trimming removed 3 bases from V and 5 bases from J; junction bases left unmatched: 6. Germline loops: CDR1 SGHNT, CDR2 YYREEE (reference sequence). The chain's CDR3 is CASSYTGGGNNEQFF. The CDR3 nucleotides read TGTGCCAGCAGCTATACAGGGGGCGGGAACAATGAGCAGTTCTTC.

Regarding this clone: Other DNA sequences in the same sample also yield this CDR3. The chain links TRBV20-1 to TRBJ2-5; TRBD2 is a possible D gene (5 bases). The V end was cut by 3 bases, the J end by 4 bases, with 6 bases between. The CDR3 contains 11 residues. Germline lookup yields CDR1 DFQATT and CDR2 SNEGSKA (reference sequence). Here the CDR3 reads CSASGGETQYF. The CDR3 coding sequence is TGCAGTGCTAGTGGAGGAGAGACCCAGTACTTC.

The rearrangement links TRBV6-1 to TRBJ1-2; D gene ambiguous. This CDR3 spans 14 amino acids. Trimming removed 2 bases from V and 2 bases from J, with 9 bases in between. From germline, CDR1 is MNHNS and CDR2 SASEGT. In DNA form, the CDR3 reads TGTGCCAGCAGTGAATATGGGGAAAACTATGGCTACACCTTC. Translated: CASSEYGENYGYTF.

This clone appeared a few times. The chain carries TRBV2 and TRBJ2-1; TRBD2 matches 9 bases. Per germline, CDR1 SNHLY and CDR2 FYNNEI. V gave up 10 bases and J gave up 7 bases; unmatched junction bases: 11. The CDR3 length is 14 residues. The CDR3 DNA follows: TGTGCCACCAAGACTAGCGGCTTTGGAAATGAGCAGTTCTTC. Encoded protein: CATKTSGFGNEQFF.

The chain has TRBV2 and TRBJ1-4, with D unclear. V was cut by 4 bases and J by 7 bases, with 4 bases left in between. Germline CDR1 SNHLY, CDR2 FYNNEI. The CDR3 sequence is 11 residues long. This CDR3 reads CASSGIEKLFF. The CDR3 DNA reads as TGTGCCAGCAGTGGAATTGAAAAACTGTTTTTT.

This clone was observed a few times. The rearrangement links TRBV6-5 to TRBJ1-5; D gene uncertain. Deletions cut 5 bases from V and 11 bases from J, with 19 bases between. CDR3 length: 14 residues. Germline values: CDR1 MNHEY, CDR2 SVGAGI. CDR3 nucleotides: TGTGCCAGCAGTCCGACAAGGTCCATCGTGGCCCAGCATTTT. It is translated as CASSPTRSIVAQHF.